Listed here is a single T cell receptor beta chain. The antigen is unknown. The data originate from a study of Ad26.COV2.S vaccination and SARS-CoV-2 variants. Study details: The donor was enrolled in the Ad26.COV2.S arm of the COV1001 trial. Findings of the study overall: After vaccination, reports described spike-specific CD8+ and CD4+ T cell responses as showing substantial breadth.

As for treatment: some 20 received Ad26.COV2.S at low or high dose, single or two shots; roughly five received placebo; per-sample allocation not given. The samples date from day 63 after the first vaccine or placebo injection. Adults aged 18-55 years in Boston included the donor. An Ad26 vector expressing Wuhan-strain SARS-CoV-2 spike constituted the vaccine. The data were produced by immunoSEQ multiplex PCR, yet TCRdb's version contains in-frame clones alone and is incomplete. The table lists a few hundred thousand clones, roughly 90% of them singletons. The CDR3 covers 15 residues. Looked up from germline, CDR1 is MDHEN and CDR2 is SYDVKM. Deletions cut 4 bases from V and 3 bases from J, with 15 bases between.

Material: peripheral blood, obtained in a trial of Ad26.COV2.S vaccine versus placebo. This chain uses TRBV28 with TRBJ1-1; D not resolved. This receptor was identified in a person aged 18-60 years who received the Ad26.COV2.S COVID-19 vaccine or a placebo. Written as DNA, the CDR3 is TGTGCCAGCAGTTCGAAGGGTTTAGCGGACACTGAAGCTTTCTTT. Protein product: CASSSKGLADTEAFF.